The sequence of this TCR beta chain was determined in a study of cytomegalovirus exposure and HLA in healthy donors. A note on this clone: The antigen remains unidentified.

PCR amplification relied on 60 Vbeta primers (plus 13 Jbeta primers). Some clones are missing from TCRdb's copy, which holds only in-frame ones; the method was immunoSEQ multiplex PCR. The table lists roughly 190,000 clones, about 85% of them singletons. From germline, CDR1 is SGHTA and CDR2 FQGTGA. This CDR3 spans 12 amino acids. Trimming stripped 2 bases from V and 7 bases from J, with 5 bases between. Whole-study findings and limits: A likely sequencing artifact accounted for one observed cluster of highly shared sequence variants.

Sequenced: PBMCs. V gene TRBV7-3 combines with J gene TRBJ2-2; D perhaps matches TRBD2 (5 bases). The clonotype comes from a woman in her forties or fifties in good health and CMV-seronegative. The CDR3 loop reads CASSLEGGELFF. In DNA form, the CDR3 reads TGTGCCAGCAGCTTAGAGGGCGGGGAGCTGTTTTTT.